This T cell receptor beta chain was observed in a study of T cells in Graves' hyperthyroidism and ophthalmopathy. As to this clonotype: Its specificity is unknown. A much larger clone lies one base from this, so it may be a read error.

It was RNA transcripts that yielded the amplified TCR beta CDR3 regions. When the TCR CDR3 underwent first-round RT-PCR, the HTBI primer set was used. MiXCR, run by TCRdb on the multiplex PCR reads, gives a single entry per CDR3 protein. Counted here are a few hundred thousand distinct CDR3 sequences, roughly 15% occurring once; the ten biggest clones make up 10% to 15%. CDR3 length equals 14 residues. CDR1 and CDR2 from the germline V gene are SGHRS and YFSETQ. V was pared by 4 bases and J by 5 bases, with 15 bases between. Study findings and constraints: The blood repertoire included most of the expanded thyroid clonotypes above 0.001.

Hyperthyroidism in the patients, aged 18 to 65, was newly diagnosed and under 2 months in duration. The receptor was isolated from a woman in her 40s with Graves' hyperthyroidism that later progressed to Graves' ophthalmopathy. Material: blood. The chain links TRBV5-1 to TRBJ1-1; D may be TRBD1 (5 bases). DNA of the CDR3: TGCGCCAGCAGCCTCTTAAGTGAGGGGACTGAAGCTTTCTTT. This translates into CASSLLSEGTEAFF.